These 18 T cell receptor beta chains share one sample of origin, sequenced in a study of T cells in Graves' hyperthyroidism and ophthalmopathy. Amplified TCR beta CDR3 regions derived from RNA transcripts. During a first-round RT-PCR of the TCR CDR3, the HTBI primer set was used. TCRdb re-analysed the multiplex PCR reads in MiXCR, keeping a single row per CDR3 protein. The data contain more than 350,000 distinct CDR3 sequences, around 15% of them singletons. Source material: blood. The receptors shown here come from a woman aged 25 to 39 with Graves' ophthalmopathy.

This clonotype has a count of ten or more. The J gene is TRBJ2-1, the V gene TRBV10-2; 10 nucleotides align to TRBD2. With 6 bases clipped from V and 5 bases from J, the junction kept 10 bases outside the gene matches. There are 16 residues in the CDR3. The germline gives CDR1 WSHSY, CDR2 SAAADI. CDR3 nucleotide sequence: TGCGCCAGCAGCTTGACGGGAAGCGGGGGGGACAATGAGCAGTTCTTC. Translating gives CASSLTGSGGDNEQFF.

This clonotype was observed many times. The chain has TRBV18 and TRBJ1-2, with 7 bases fitting TRBD1. V lost 3 bases, J lost 4 bases, and 8 bases stayed unmatched. CDR1 KGHSH and CDR2 LQKENI come from the germline V gene. CDR3 size: 15 residues. The CDR3 is CASSPATGEAYGYTF. DNA for the CDR3: TGTGCCAGCTCACCCGCCACAGGGGAGGCCTATGGCTACACCTTC.

J is TRBJ1-1 and V is TRBV19, with 7 bases fitting TRBD1. CDR1 LNHDA and CDR2 SQIVND come from the germline V gene (reference sequence). V gave up 6 bases and J gave up 7 bases; unmatched junction bases: 8. The CDR3 runs 13 residues. For the CDR3, the DNA is TGTGCCAGTAGAATCGACAGGGAGGTTGAAGCTTTCTTT. Amino acid sequence: CASRIDREVEAFF.

This clonotype has at least ten counts. The CDR3 reads CASSLEATDTQYF. The CDR3, as DNA: TGCGCCAGCAGCTTGGAAGCGACAGATACGCAGTATTTT. V usage is TRBV5-1 and J usage is TRBJ2-3; D is undetermined. This CDR3 has 13 residues. V was shortened by 0 bases and J by 3 bases, with 5 bases between the two germline ends. Germline values: CDR1 SGHRS, CDR2 YFSETQ.

In its sample, this clonotype was seen a few times. This chain connects TRBV6-1 to TRBJ1-1; 7 bases map to TRBD1. The germline V gene encodes CDR1 MNHNS and CDR2 SASEGT. V gave up 9 bases and J gave up 3 bases; unmatched junction bases: 7. This CDR3 is 13 amino acids long. CDR3 nucleotide sequence: TGTGCCAGTACGACAGGGCGGGACACTGAAGCTTTCTTT. This translates into CASTTGRDTEAFF.

This clonotype was recorded many times. J is TRBJ1-2 and V is TRBV7-3; no firm D call. The germline V and J ends were trimmed by 0 bases and 7 bases, with 9 bases remaining between them. Germline CDR1 SGHTA, CDR2 FQGTGA. This CDR3 region has 13 residues. The CDR3 nucleotides read TGTGCCAGCAGCTTAACGCTAGGGCCTGGCTACACCTTC. Translation: CASSLTLGPGYTF.

This clonotype showed up many times. The chain recombines TRBV10-3 with TRBJ1-4; possible D gene TRBD1, 5 bases. The CDR3 is made up of 16 amino acids. V lost 6 bases and J lost 8, with 22 bases in between. The germline CDR1 and CDR2 sequences are ENHRY and SYGVKD. The CDR3 region has the DNA TGTGCCATCAGCAACAAACTCGGATTTACAGGAGAAAAACTGTTTTTT. It encodes CAISNKLGFTGEKLFF.

The table lists this clonotype with many counts. CDR3 DNA: TGTGCCAGTAGTCCTCCCGGCTACGAGCAGTTCTTC. As protein: CASSPPGYEQFF. The chain carries TRBV19 and TRBJ2-1; D gene uncertain. Germline lookup yields CDR1 LNHDA and CDR2 SQIVND (reference sequence). V was cut by 5 bases and J by 10 bases, with 12 bases left in between. The CDR3 has 12 residues.

This clonotype has ten or more counts. V usage is TRBV15 and J usage is TRBJ1-2, with D uncertain. The CDR3 loop spans 14 amino acids. The germline V gene has CDR1 LNHNV and CDR2 YYDKDF (reference sequence). V was pared by 3 bases and J by 4 bases, with 12 bases between. The CDR3: CATSRGRVGYGYTF. The CDR3 DNA sequence: TGTGCCACCAGCAGGGGCCGGGTAGGCTATGGCTACACCTTC.

This rearrangement joins TRBV7-9 to TRBJ1-3; the D gene is possibly TRBD1 (6 bases). Deletions cut 4 bases from V and 4 bases from J, with 11 bases between. This CDR3 contains 14 residues. Germline lookup yields CDR1 SEHNR and CDR2 FQNEAQ (reference sequence). CDR3 DNA sequence: TGTGCCAGCAGCTCTACAGGGTTCGGAAACACCATATATTTT. It specifies CASSSTGFGNTIYF.

This rearrangement joins TRBV10-2 to TRBJ1-5, with D perhaps TRBD1 (5 bases). This CDR3 comprises 13 residues. Germline assignment: CDR1 WSHSY and CDR2 SAAADI. V was pared by 4 bases and J by 9 bases, with 13 bases between. CDR3 DNA sequence: TGCGCCAGCAGTGCGGGGCACCGAGGGCCCCAGCATTTT. Translation: CASSAGHRGPQHF.

This clonotype was seen ten or more times. The DNA of the CDR3 is TGTGCCAGCAGCTTAGCCCCAGCGGGGCGGGGGGTACCCTACGAGCAGTACTTC. Translation gives CASSLAPAGRGVPYEQYF. The chain joins TRBV7-2 to TRBJ2-7; 8 bases fit TRBD2. With V trimmed by 0 bases and J by 2 bases, 12 bases remained unmatched. Germline CDR1 is SGHTA and CDR2 is FQGNSA. The CDR3 totals 18 residues.

This clonotype was observed at least ten times. The chain recombines TRBV12-3 or TRBV12-4 with TRBJ1-5; TRBD1 matches 7 bases. After removal of 5 bases from V and 0 bases from J, the junction contained 13 bases not matched to a gene. The CDR3 contains 18 residues. The CDR3 loop is CASSRPTQGWDSNQPQHF. CDR3 in DNA: TGTGCCAGCAGTCGCCCTACACAGGGGTGGGATAGCAATCAGCCCCAGCATTTT.

This clonotype was seen a few times. The CDR3 nucleotides are TGTGCCAGCAGTGAGTTTACCACTAGCACAGATACGCAGTATTTT. This translates into CASSEFTTSTDTQYF. The chain recombines TRBV2 with TRBJ2-3; D is uncertain. Trimming left V 3 bases short and J 0 bases short, with 10 bases between. The length of the CDR3 is 15 residues. Germline-derived CDR1 and CDR2 are SNHLY and FYNNEI.

This clonotype has ten or more counts. The J gene is TRBJ2-5, the V gene TRBV6-1; weak D call: TRBD1 (6 bases). The CDR3 extends over 14 amino acids. The ends were cut back, 5 bases at V and 5 bases at J, with 15 bases in the middle. Per germline, CDR1 MNHNS and CDR2 SASEGT. The CDR3 DNA is TGTGCCAGCAGTCAACAGGGAACGGAGGAGACCCAGTACTTC. Translated: CASSQQGTEETQYF.

This clonotype was observed a single time. The chain recombines TRBV2 with TRBJ2-7; 11 positions agree with TRBD2. CDR3 length: 19 amino acids. CDR1 SNHLY and CDR2 FYNNEI come from the germline V gene. The V and J ends lost 5 bases and 3 bases, in that order; junction bases with no gene match: 18. In nucleotides, the CDR3 is TGTGCCAGCAGTCGCATGGCGGGGGGGCCCGGGACTAGCGGCTACGAGCAGTACTTC. Translated: CASSRMAGGPGTSGYEQYF. Using reference TRBV2 and TRBJ2-7 for the parts outside the CDR3, the full variable domain is EPEVTQTPSHQVTQMGQEVILRCVPISNHLYFYWYRQILGQKVEFLVSFYNNEISEKSEIFDDQFSVERPDGSNFTLKIRSTKLEDSAMYFCASSRMAGGPGTSGYEQYFGPGTRLTVT.

This clonotype was counted ten times or more. The chain is built from TRBV3-1 and TRBJ2-5; 11 bases are a match to TRBD2. The ends lost 2 bases at V and 3 bases at J; junction bases unmatched: 5. The CDR3 is 16 amino acids. CDR1 is LGHDT, CDR2 YNNKEL, per germline (reference sequence). The CDR3 here is CASSQRRLAGKETQYF. For the CDR3, the DNA is TGTGCCAGCAGCCAACGTCGACTAGCGGGGAAAGAGACCCAGTACTTC.

This clonotype was detected ten times or more. The J gene is TRBJ2-2, the V gene TRBV28, with D tentatively TRBD1 or TRBD2 (5 bases each). This CDR3 contains 16 residues. Germline lookup yields CDR1 MDHEN and CDR2 SYDVKM. Trimming took 5 bases from V and 6 from J, leaving 19 bases between them. CDR3 coding DNA: TGTGCCAGCAGTCCCGAAACCGGGGCCAAGGCCGGGGAGCTGTTTTTT. Its translation: CASSPETGAKAGELFF.